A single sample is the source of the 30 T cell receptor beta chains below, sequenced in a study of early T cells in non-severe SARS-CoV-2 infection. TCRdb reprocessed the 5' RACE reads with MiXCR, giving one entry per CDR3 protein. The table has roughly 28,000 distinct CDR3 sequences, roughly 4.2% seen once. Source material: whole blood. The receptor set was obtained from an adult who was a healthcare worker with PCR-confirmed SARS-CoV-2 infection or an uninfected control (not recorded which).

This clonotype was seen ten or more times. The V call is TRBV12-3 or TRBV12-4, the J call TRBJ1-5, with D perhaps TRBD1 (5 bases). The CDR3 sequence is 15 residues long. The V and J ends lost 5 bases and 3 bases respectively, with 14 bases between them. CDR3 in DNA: TGTGCCAGCAGTCCTCAGGGCTATACCAATCAGCCCCAGCATTTT. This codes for CASSPQGYTNQPQHF.

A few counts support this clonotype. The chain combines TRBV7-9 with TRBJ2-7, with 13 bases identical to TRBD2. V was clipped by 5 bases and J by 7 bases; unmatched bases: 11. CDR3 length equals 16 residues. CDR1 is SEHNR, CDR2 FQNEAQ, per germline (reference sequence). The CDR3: CASSPRWTSGSGEQYF. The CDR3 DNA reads TGTGCCAGCAGCCCTAGGTGGACTAGCGGGAGTGGGGAGCAGTACTTC.

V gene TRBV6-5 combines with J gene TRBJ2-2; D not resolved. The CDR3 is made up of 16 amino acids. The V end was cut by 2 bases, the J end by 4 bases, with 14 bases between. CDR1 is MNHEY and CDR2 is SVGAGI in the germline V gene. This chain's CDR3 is CASSYNGQFSTGELFF. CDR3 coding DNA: TGTGCCAGCAGTTACAATGGGCAGTTCTCCACCGGGGAGCTGTTTTTT.

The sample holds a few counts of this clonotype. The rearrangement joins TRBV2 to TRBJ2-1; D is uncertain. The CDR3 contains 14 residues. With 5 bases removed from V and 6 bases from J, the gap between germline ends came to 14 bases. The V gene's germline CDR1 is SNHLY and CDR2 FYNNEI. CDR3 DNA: TGTGCCAGCAGTACGTATGACGGGTCCAATGAGCAGTTCTTC. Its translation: CASSTYDGSNEQFF.

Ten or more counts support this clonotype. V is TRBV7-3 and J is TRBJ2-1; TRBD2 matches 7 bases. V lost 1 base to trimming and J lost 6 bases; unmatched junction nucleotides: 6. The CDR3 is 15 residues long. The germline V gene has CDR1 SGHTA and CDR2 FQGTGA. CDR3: CASSLKREALNEQFF. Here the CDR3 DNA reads TGTGCCAGCAGCTTAAAACGGGAGGCCCTCAATGAGCAGTTCTTC. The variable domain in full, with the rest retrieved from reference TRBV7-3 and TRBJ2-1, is GAGVSQTPSNKVTEKGKYVELRCDPISGHTALYWYRQSLGQGPEFLIYFQGTGAADDSGLPNDRFFAVRPEGSVSTLKIQRTERGDSAVYLCASSLKREALNEQFFGPGTRLTVL.

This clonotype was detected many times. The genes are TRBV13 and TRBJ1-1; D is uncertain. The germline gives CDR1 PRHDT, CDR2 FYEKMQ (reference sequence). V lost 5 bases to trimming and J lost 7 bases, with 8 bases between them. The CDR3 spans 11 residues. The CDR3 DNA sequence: TGTGCCAGCAGCCGAGCGAGTGAAGCTTTCTTT. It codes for CASSRASEAFF.

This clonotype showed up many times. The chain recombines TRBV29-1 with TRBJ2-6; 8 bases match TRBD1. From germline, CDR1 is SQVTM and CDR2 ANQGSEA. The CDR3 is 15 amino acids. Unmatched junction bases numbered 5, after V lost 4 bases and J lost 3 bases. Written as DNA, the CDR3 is TGCAGCGTTGGGACAGGGACACTTGGGGCCAACGTCCTGACTTTC. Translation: CSVGTGTLGANVLTF.

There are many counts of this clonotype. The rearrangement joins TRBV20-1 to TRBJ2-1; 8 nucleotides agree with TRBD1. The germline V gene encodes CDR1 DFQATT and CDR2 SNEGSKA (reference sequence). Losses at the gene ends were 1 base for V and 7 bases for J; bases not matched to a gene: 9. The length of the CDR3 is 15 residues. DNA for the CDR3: TGCAGTGCTAGAGCTTACAGGGGGATGAGAAATGAGCAGTTCTTC. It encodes CSARAYRGMRNEQFF.

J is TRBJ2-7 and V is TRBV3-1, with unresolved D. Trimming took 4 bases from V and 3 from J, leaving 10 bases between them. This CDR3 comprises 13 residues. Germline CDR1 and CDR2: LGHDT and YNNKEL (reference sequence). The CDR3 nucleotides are TGTGCCAGCAGCCCCGGACGGAACTACGAGCAGTACTTC. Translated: CASSPGRNYEQYF.

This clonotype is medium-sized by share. The chain's CDR3 is CASSWKRERNNEQFF. The CDR3 nucleotides read TGTGCCAGTAGTTGGAAGCGGGAGAGGAACAATGAGCAGTTCTTC. V gene TRBV19 combines with J gene TRBJ2-1, with TRBD2 matching 8 bases. The J segment lost 5 bases and the V segment lost 5 bases, leaving 8 bases of the junction unmatched. The CDR3 is made up of 15 amino acids. In germline, CDR1 is LNHDA, CDR2 SQIVND (reference sequence).

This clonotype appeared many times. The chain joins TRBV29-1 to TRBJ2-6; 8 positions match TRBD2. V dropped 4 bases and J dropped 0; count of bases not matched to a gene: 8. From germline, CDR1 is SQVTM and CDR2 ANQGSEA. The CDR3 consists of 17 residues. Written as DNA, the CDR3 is TGCAGCGTTGTGGGGTGGCGGGGGGCCTCTGGGGCCAACGTCCTGACTTTC. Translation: CSVVGWRGASGANVLTF.

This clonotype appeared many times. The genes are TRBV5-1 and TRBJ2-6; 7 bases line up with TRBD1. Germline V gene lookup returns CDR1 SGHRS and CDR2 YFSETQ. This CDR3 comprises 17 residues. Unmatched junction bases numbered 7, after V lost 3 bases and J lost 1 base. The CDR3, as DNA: TGCGCCAGCAGCTGGGCAGGGGGAACTTCTGGGGCCAACGTCCTGACTTTC. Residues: CASSWAGGTSGANVLTF.

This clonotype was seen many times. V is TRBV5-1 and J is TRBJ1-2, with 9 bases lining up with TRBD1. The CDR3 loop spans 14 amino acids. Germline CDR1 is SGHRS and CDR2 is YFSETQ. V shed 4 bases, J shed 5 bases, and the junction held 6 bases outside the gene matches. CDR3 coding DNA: TGCGCCAGCAGCCCGCCCGGGACAGGGTATGGCTACACCTTC. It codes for CASSPPGTGYGYTF.

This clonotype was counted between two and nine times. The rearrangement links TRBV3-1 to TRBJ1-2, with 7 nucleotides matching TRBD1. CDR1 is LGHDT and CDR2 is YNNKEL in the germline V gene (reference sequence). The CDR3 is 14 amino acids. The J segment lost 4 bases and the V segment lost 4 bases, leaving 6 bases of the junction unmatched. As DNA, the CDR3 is TGTGCCAGCAGCCTCCGGGACAGCTTCTATGGCTACACCTTC. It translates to CASSLRDSFYGYTF.

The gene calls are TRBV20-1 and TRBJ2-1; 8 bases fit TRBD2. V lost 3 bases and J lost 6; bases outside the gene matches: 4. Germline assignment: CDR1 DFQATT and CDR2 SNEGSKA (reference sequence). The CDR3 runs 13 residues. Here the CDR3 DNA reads TGCAGTGCTAGCGGGAGGGCCATCAATGAGCAGTTCTTC. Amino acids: CSASGRAINEQFF.

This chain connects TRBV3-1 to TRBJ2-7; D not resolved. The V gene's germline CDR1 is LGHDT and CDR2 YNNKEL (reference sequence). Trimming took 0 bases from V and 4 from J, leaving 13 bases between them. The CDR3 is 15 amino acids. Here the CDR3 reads CASSQDPGTTYEQYF. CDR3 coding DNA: TGTGCCAGCAGCCAAGATCCGGGTACAACTTACGAGCAGTACTTC.

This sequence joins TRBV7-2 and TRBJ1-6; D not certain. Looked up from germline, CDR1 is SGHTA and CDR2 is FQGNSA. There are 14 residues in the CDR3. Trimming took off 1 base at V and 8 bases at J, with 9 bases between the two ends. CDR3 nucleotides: TGTGCCAGCAGCTTAGGGACGGCCTATTCACCCCTCCACTTT. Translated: CASSLGTAYSPLHF.

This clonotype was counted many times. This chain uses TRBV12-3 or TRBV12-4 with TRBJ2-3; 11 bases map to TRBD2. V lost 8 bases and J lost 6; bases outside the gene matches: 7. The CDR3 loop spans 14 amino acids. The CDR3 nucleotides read TGTGCCAGCGGAGGGACTAGCGGAGGGGATACGCAGTATTTT. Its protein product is CASGGTSGGDTQYF.

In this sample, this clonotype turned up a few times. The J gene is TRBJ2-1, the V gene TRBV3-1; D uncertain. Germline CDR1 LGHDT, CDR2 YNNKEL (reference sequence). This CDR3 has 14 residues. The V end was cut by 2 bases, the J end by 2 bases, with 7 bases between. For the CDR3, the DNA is TGTGCCAGCAGCCAAAGGGTTCCCTACAATGAGCAGTTCTTC. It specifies CASSQRVPYNEQFF.

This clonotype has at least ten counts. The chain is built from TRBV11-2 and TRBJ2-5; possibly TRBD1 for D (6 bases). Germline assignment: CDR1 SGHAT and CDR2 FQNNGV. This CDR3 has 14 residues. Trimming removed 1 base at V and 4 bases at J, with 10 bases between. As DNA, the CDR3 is TGTGCCAGCAGCTTAGGGACAGACAGAGAGACCCAGTACTTC. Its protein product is CASSLGTDRETQYF. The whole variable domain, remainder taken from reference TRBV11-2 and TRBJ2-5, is EAGVAQSPRYKIIEKRQSVAFWCNPISGHATLYWYQQILGQGPKLLIQFQNNGVVDDSQLPKDRFSAERLKGVDSTLKIQPAKLEDSAVYLCASSLGTDRETQYFGPGTRLLVL.

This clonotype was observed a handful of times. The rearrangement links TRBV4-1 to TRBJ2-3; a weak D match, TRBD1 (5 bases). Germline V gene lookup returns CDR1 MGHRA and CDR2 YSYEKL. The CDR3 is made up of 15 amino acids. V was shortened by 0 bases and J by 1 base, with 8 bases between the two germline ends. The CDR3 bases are TGCGCCAGCAGCCAAGAGGTCAGGGGCACAGATACGCAGTATTTT. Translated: CASSQEVRGTDTQYF.

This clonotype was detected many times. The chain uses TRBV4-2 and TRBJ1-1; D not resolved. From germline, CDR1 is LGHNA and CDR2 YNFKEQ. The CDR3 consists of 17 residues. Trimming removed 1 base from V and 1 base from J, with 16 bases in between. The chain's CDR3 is CASSQAGGRGKNTEAFF. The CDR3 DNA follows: TGTGCCAGCAGCCAAGCCGGTGGTCGAGGGAAGAACACTGAAGCTTTCTTT.

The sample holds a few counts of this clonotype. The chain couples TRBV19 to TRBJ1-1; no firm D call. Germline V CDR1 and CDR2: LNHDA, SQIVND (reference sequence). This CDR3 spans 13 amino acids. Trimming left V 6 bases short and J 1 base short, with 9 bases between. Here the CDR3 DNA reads TGTGCCAGTAGCGCCCAGCCGAACACTGAAGCTTTCTTT. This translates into CASSAQPNTEAFF. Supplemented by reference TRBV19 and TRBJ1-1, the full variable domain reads DGGITQSPKYLFRKEGQNVTLSCEQNLNHDAMYWYRQDPGQGLRLIYYSQIVNDFQKGDIAEGYSVSREKKESFPLTVTSAQKNPTAFYLCASSAQPNTEAFFGQGTRLTVV.

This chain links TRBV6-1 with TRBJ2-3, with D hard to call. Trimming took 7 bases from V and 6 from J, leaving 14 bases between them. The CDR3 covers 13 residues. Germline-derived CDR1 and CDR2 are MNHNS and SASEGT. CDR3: CASKPSSTDTQYF. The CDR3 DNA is TGTGCCAGCAAGCCGTCCTCCACTGATACGCAGTATTTT.

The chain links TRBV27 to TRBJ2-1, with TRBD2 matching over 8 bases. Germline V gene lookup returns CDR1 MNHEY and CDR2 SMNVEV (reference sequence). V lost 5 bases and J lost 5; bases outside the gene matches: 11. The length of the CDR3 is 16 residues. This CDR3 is CASSPIGAGGNNEQFF. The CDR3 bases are TGTGCCAGCAGTCCTATTGGGGCGGGAGGAAACAATGAGCAGTTCTTC.

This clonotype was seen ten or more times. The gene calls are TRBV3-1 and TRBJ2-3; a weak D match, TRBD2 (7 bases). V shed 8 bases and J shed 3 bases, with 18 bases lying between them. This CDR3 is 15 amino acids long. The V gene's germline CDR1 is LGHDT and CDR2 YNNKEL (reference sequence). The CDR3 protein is CASEPGGRGTDTQYF. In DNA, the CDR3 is TGTGCCAGCGAGCCAGGAGGGAGGGGGACAGATACGCAGTATTTT.

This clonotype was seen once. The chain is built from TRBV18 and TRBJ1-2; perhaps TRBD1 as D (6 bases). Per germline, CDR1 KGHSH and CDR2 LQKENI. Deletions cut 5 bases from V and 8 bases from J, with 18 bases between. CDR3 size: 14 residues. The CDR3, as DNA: TGTGCCAGCTCATTTACCCCTCAGGGGAACGGCTACACCTTC. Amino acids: CASSFTPQGNGYTF. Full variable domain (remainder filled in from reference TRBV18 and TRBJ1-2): NAGVMQNPRHLVRRRGQEARLRCSPMKGHSHVYWYRQLPEEGLKFMVYLQKENIIDESGMPKERFSAEFPKEGPSILRIQQVVRGDSAAYFCASSFTPQGNGYTFGSGTRLTVV.

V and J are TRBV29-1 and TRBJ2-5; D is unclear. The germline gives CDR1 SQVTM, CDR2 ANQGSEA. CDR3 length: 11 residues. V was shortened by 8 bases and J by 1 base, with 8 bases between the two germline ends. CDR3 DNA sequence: TGCAGCTCAGGAGTCCAAGAGACCCAGTACTTC. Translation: CSSGVQETQYF.

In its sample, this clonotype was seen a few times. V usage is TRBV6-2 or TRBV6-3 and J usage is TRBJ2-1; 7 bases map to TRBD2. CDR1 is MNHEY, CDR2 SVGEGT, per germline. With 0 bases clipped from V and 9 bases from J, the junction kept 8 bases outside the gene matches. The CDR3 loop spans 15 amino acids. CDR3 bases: TGTGCCAGCAGTTACTCGAGTCTAGCGGCTCCTGAGCAGTTCTTC. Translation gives CASSYSSLAAPEQFF.

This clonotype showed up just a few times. The CDR3 protein is CASSQAGTGTSKNIQYF. The CDR3 nucleotides read TGCGCCAGCAGCCAAGCTGGGACAGGGACGTCCAAAAACATTCAGTACTTC. The chain is built from TRBV4-1 and TRBJ2-4; 9 nucleotides match TRBD1. Germline CDR1 is MGHRA and CDR2 is YSYEKL. The CDR3 consists of 17 residues. The J segment lost 2 bases and the V segment lost 1 base, leaving 6 bases of the junction unmatched.